The next 12 T cell receptor beta chains were all read from a single sample in a study of blood T cell repertoires in COVID-19. Using immunoSEQ multiplex PCR, the repertoire was profiled, and TCRdb retains in-frame clones only, with some absent. Of under 200,000 clones listed, 76% are singletons. The sample consisted of peripheral blood. Receptors originate from a woman of 80 years or more with acute or convalescent COVID-19.

The rearrangement links TRBV2 to TRBJ2-1, with 13 bases matching TRBD2. J was trimmed by 6 bases and V by 7 bases; bases with no gene match: 6. CDR3 length: 15 amino acids. The germline V gene encodes CDR1 SNHLY and CDR2 FYNNEI. The DNA of the CDR3 is TGTGCCAGCACCAGGACTAGCGGGAGTCGCAATGAGCAGTTCTTC. Encoded protein: CASTRTSGSRNEQFF.

The J gene is TRBJ2-6, the V gene TRBV19, with 11 bases identical to TRBD1. Germline V gene sequence: CDR1 LNHDA, CDR2 SQIVND (reference sequence). This CDR3 is built from 18 residues. J lost 0 bases, V lost 5 bases, and 6 bases had no gene match. CDR3 nucleotide sequence: TGTGCCAGTAGTCCGGACAGGGGGCCCGCCTCTGGGGCCAACGTCCTGACTTTC. It encodes CASSPDRGPASGANVLTF.

This chain connects TRBV7-8 to TRBJ1-1; tentative D call: TRBD1 (5 bases). In germline, CDR1 is SGHVS, CDR2 FQNEAQ. V lost 4 bases and J 0 bases, leaving 6 bases between the germline ends. The CDR3 sequence is 13 residues long. The CDR3 DNA reads TGTGCCAGCAGCTGGGGCTTGAACACTGAAGCTTTCTTT. Translating gives CASSWGLNTEAFF.

V gene TRBV7-3 combines with J gene TRBJ1-2, with 9 positions matching TRBD1. V shed 6 bases and J 4 bases; nucleotides not matched to a gene: 9. Germline CDR1 SGHTA, CDR2 FQGTGA. This CDR3 contains 15 residues. CDR3 sequence reads: CASSYSPGQGYGYTF. The CDR3 nucleotides are TGTGCCAGCAGTTATAGTCCGGGACAGGGCTATGGCTACACCTTC.

J is TRBJ2-1 and V is TRBV7-2; 10 bases line up with TRBD2. With 0 bases clipped from V and 7 bases from J, the junction kept 3 bases outside the gene matches. Germline-derived CDR1 and CDR2 are SGHTA and FQGNSA. The CDR3 is 15 residues long. As DNA, the CDR3 is TGTGCCAGCAGCTTAGCTAGCGGGAGGATTAATGAGCAGTTCTTC. Its translation: CASSLASGRINEQFF. Full variable domain (outside the CDR3, taken from reference TRBV7-2 and TRBJ2-1): GAGVSQSPSNKVTEKGKDVELRCDPISGHTALYWYRQSLGQGLEFLIYFQGNSAPDKSGLPSDRFSAERTGGSVSTLTIQRTQQEDSAVYLCASSLASGRINEQFFGPGTRLTVL.

V and J are TRBV6-2 or TRBV6-3 and TRBJ1-5, with unresolved D. The V and J ends lost 3 bases and 8 bases respectively, with 17 bases between them. There are 15 residues in the CDR3. Germline lookup yields CDR1 MNHEY and CDR2 SVGEGT. CDR3 bases: TGTGCCAGCAGTTATACAAGTGTTGGCGAGGAGCCCCAGCATTTT. Protein sequence: CASSYTSVGEEPQHF.

This clone was observed a single time. This sequence joins TRBV7-2 and TRBJ1-5, with a weak D call TRBD1 (5 bases). The germline V gene has CDR1 SGHTA and CDR2 FQGNSA. V was cut by 6 bases and J by 6 bases, with 12 bases left in between. The CDR3 totals 13 residues. As DNA, the CDR3 is TGTGCCAGCAGTACGGCCGGGGGTCAGCCCCAGCATTTT. Protein product: CASSTAGGQPQHF.

The CDR3 loop is CASSFSQGLPSAQHF. Here the CDR3 DNA reads TGTGCCAGTAGTTTTTCCCAGGGTCTCCCATCAGCCCAGCATTTT. This chain uses TRBV19 with TRBJ1-5; perhaps TRBD1 as D (5 bases). CDR3 length equals 15 residues. V was cut by 5 bases and J by 11 bases, with 22 bases left in between. Germline V lookup: CDR1 LNHDA, CDR2 SQIVND (reference sequence). The entire variable domain, with the rest obtained from reference TRBV19 and TRBJ1-5, is as follows: DGGITQSPKYLFRKEGQNVTLSCEQNLNHDAMYWYRQDPGQGLRLIYYSQIVNDFQKGDIAEGYSVSREKKESFPLTVTSAQKNPTAFYLCASSFSQGLPSAQHFGDGTRLSIL.

In its sample, this clone was seen once. The chain uses TRBV5-1 and TRBJ1-1, with 9 bases identical to TRBD1. Germline CDR1 and CDR2: SGHRS and YFSETQ. The CDR3 is 17 amino acids. V was clipped by 2 bases and J by 0 bases; unmatched bases: 8. CDR3 sequence reads: CASSLSFTGGLNTEAFF. CDR3 DNA: TGCGCCAGCAGCTTAAGCTTTACAGGGGGCCTGAACACTGAAGCTTTCTTT.

The rearrangement uses TRBV3-1 (or the pseudogene TRBV3-2) and TRBJ1-1; a possible D gene is TRBD1 (6 bases). Between the trimmed V and J ends, which lost 8 bases and 0 bases, there was a span of 10 bases. CDR3 length: 13 residues. The germline gives CDR1 LGHDT, CDR2 YNNKEL (reference sequence). CDR3 loop: CASSGVLNTEAFF. Here the CDR3 DNA reads TGTGCCAGCTCAGGGGTCCTGAACACTGAAGCTTTCTTT.

V and J are TRBV7-2 and TRBJ1-1; D gene ambiguous. Germline V gene lookup returns CDR1 SGHTA and CDR2 FQGNSA. The CDR3 spans 15 residues. Trimming shortened V by 1 base and J by 0 bases, and 9 bases separated the two germline ends. CDR3 sequence: CASSLVGGLNTEAFF. Written as DNA, the CDR3 is TGTGCCAGCAGCTTAGTTGGCGGGCTGAACACTGAAGCTTTCTTT.

The CDR3 region is CASSQWTGRATGELFF. Here the CDR3 DNA reads TGTGCCAGCAGCCAATGGACAGGGCGTGCAACCGGGGAGCTGTTTTTT. The V call is TRBV7-9, the J call TRBJ2-2, with 8 bases matching TRBD1. Germline V gene sequence: CDR1 SEHNR, CDR2 FQNEAQ (reference sequence). CDR3 length: 16 residues. J was trimmed by 5 bases and V by 5 bases; bases with no gene match: 10.